Listed below are T cell receptor beta chains from one sample, sequenced in a study of regulatory T cells in long-lasting Graves disease. TCRdb re-called the multiplex PCR reads with MiXCR, one entry per CDR3 protein. This sample yields approximately 360,000 distinct CDR3 sequences, of which approximately 23% are seen a single time; 25% to 30% belongs to the top ten. The source was peripheral blood mononuclear cells (PBMCs), collected when the disease was refractory, from a patient treated with antithyroid drugs. The source of these receptors is a woman in her 40s with Graves disease. The CDR3 runs from the conserved cysteine through the conserved F or W. D genes are given only for firm matches. The size entry is marked missing in some rows and otherwise reads once, few, many or a size class.

v_call	clone_size	j_call	d_call	cdr3_nt	cdr3_aa
TRBV6-2/TRBV6-3	few	TRBJ1-6	NA	TGTGCCAGCGGGCAGCGGTCCTATAATTCACCCCTCCACTTT	CASGQRSYNSPLHF
TRBV28	many	TRBJ1-1	NA	TGTGCCAGCACCCCCCCGGGGGGGGGGACTGAAGCTTTCTTT	CASTPPGGGTEAFF
TRBV28	many	TRBJ1-5	NA	TGTGCCAGCAATCAACAGGGAGGTCAGCCCCAGCATTTT	CASNQQGGQPQHF
TRBV20-1	NA	TRBJ2-1	TRBD2	TGCAGTGCAAGACGATCTAGCGGGAGGGCCGTCAATGAGCAGTTCTTC	CSARRSSGRAVNEQFF
TRBV9	NA	TRBJ2-7	NA	TGTGCCAGCAGCGTCCAACAGGGACCGAGCTACGAGCAGTACTTC	CASSVQQGPSYEQYF
TRBV6-5	NA	TRBJ1-1	NA	TGTGCCAGCAGTTACTCCTTCTTTGACAGCACTGAAGCTTTCTTT	CASSYSFFDSTEAFF
TRBV6-5	NA	TRBJ2-5	NA	TGTGCCAGCAGTTACCCGAGCGCTTTGTCGGGAGAAAAGACCCAGTACTTC	CASSYPSALSGEKTQYF
TRBV28	few	TRBJ2-1	TRBD2	TGTGCCAGCAGTTCACAGGCGGGACTAGCGGGAGGGAGGCTTATAAATGAGCAGTTCTTC	CASSSQAGLAGGRLINEQFF
TRBV19	many	TRBJ1-1	NA	TGTGCCAGTAGTATCTACGGGTCCACTGAAGCTTTCTTT	CASSIYGSTEAFF
TRBV6-1	many	TRBJ1-1	NA	TGTGCCAGCAGTACTAAAACCGGGACACTGACACTTGAAGCTTTCTTT	CASSTKTGTLTLEAFF
TRBV6-1	many	TRBJ1-2	NA	TGTGCCAGCAGTCCTGAGGGGCCGACTTACGAGAACTATGGCTACACCTTC	CASSPEGPTYENYGYTF
TRBV9	few	TRBJ1-1	NA	TGTGCCAGCAGCGCCGACGGGAGTGGTGTCGACACTGAAGCTTTCTTT	CASSADGSGVDTEAFF
TRBV27	many	TRBJ2-7	TRBD2	TGTGCCAGCAGTTCGGGACTAGCGAGGTACGAGCAGTACTTC	CASSSGLARYEQYF
TRBV28	many	TRBJ1-5	NA	TGTGCCAGCAGTTTAACGTTAACGCAGCCCCAGCATTTT	CASSLTLTQPQHF
TRBV28	many	TRBJ1-1	NA	TGTGCCAGCAGTTTAAGATATCGAATTCCATTCACGGGGATGAACACTGAAGCTTTCTTT	CASSLRYRIPFTGMNTEAFF
TRBV28	many	TRBJ2-7	NA	TGTGCCAGCAGTCCCCTCGGGGACCTCCATAGCTACGAGCAGTACTTC	CASSPLGDLHSYEQYF
TRBV6-1	many	TRBJ1-6	NA	TGTGCCAGTAGAAAACTGACCAGCTCCTATAATTCACCCCTCCACTTT	CASRKLTSSYNSPLHF
TRBV12-3/TRBV12-4	many	TRBJ2-2	TRBD2	TGTGCCAGCAGTCTGGGCGGGAGTTCATACACCGGGGAGCTGTTTTTT	CASSLGGSSYTGELFF
TRBV12-3/TRBV12-4	many	TRBJ1-6	NA	TGTGCCAGCAGTTATTGGCAAATTAATTCACCCCTCCACTTT	CASSYWQINSPLHF
TRBV11-2	NA	TRBJ2-2	NA	TGTGCCAGCAGCTTAGGTTGGGGGCCCGGGGAGCTGTTTTTT	CASSLGWGPGELFF
TRBV6-1	few	TRBJ2-5	TRBD1	TGTGCCAGCGACAGGGGAGGCAGGGGGGAGACCCAGTACTTC	CASDRGGRGETQYF
TRBV28	many	TRBJ2-2	NA	TGTGCCAGCAGCTCCTCCAGCTCCAGGGGAAAAGGGTACACCGGGGAGCTGTTTTTT	CASSSSSSRGKGYTGELFF
TRBV10-2	many	TRBJ2-7	TRBD1	TGCGCCAGCAGGAGGGACAGCCTCTCCTACGAGCAGTACTTC	CASRRDSLSYEQYF
TRBV11-2	few	TRBJ2-7	TRBD1	TGTGCCAGCAGCTTTACAGGGGGCGCCGTATCGTCCGAGCAGTACTTC	CASSFTGGAVSSEQYF
TRBV28	many	TRBJ1-6	NA	TGTGCCAGCAGTTCCAGGGTAGTGGGTTCACCCCTCCACTTT	CASSSRVVGSPLHF
TRBV19	NA	TRBJ2-7	NA	TGTGCCAGTAGTCCCGGACCATCGGGGGAGCAGTACTTC	CASSPGPSGEQYF
TRBV12-3/TRBV12-4	NA	TRBJ2-1	NA	TGTGCCAGCAGTTTACTTTCCTATGAGCAGTTCTTC	CASSLLSYEQFF
TRBV6-1	many	TRBJ2-7	NA	TGTGCCAGCAGCCCTTTTCGGGGCTTCGAGCAGTACTTC	CASSPFRGFEQYF
TRBV7-7	few	TRBJ2-5	NA	TGTGCTAGCAGCCTAAAGCCCATTAGCGAAAGTTACCAAGAGACCCAGTACTTC	CASSLKPISESYQETQYF
TRBV2	NA	TRBJ2-2	TRBD1	TGTGCCAGCAGTTACCGGGACAGGGGTACCGGGGAGCTGTTTTTT	CASSYRDRGTGELFF
TRBV2	NA	TRBJ2-1	NA	TGTGCCAGCACTGGTAATGGTGAGCAGTTCTTC	CASTGNGEQFF
TRBV19	many	TRBJ2-2	NA	TGTGCCAGTAGTTACGGCCCACCTCTACCCGGGGAGCTGTTTTTT	CASSYGPPLPGELFF
TRBV19	few	TRBJ1-1	NA	TGTGCCAGTAGTAGCCAGGGGTGGAACACTGAAGCTTTCTTT	CASSSQGWNTEAFF
TRBV20-1	few	TRBJ2-7	NA	TGCAGTGCCGTCGGTGCCTACGAGCAGTACTTC	CSAVGAYEQYF
TRBV20-1	NA	TRBJ2-5	NA	TGCAGTGCTAGAGACAGCCAAGAGACCCAGTACTTC	CSARDSQETQYF
TRBV6-5	few	TRBJ1-1	NA	TGTGCCAGCAGTTCGGAAGGAAAAGAAAACACTGAAGCTTTCTTT	CASSSEGKENTEAFF
TRBV5-1	once	TRBJ2-1	TRBD1	TGCGCCAGCAGCTTGGGTCAGGGGGTGTTCAATGAGCAGTTCTTC	CASSLGQGVFNEQFF
TRBV7-8	many	TRBJ2-7	NA	TGTGCCAGCAGCTTGGACACTGCCTACGAGCAGTACTTC	CASSLDTAYEQYF
TRBV28	many	TRBJ1-5	NA	TGTGCCAGCAGCCCCGGGATGGGTTATCAGCCCCAGCATTTT	CASSPGMGYQPQHF
TRBV12-3/TRBV12-4	few	TRBJ2-2	NA	TGTGCCAGCAGTATATACACGGGGACTGCTCGCTATATCGGGGAGCTGTTTTTT	CASSIYTGTARYIGELFF
TRBV19	few	TRBJ1-1	NA	TGTGCCAGTACCCCCTGGCAGGGGACGAACACTGAAGCTTTCTTT	CASTPWQGTNTEAFF
TRBV10-3	many	TRBJ2-6	TRBD2	TGTGCCATCAGTGCTAGCGGGAGCTCTGGGGCCAACGTCCTGACTTTC	CAISASGSSGANVLTF
TRBV28	many	TRBJ2-7	NA	TGTGCCAGCAGGGGCGGAGGAGTGTCCTACGAGCAGTACTTC	CASRGGGVSYEQYF
TRBV28	many	TRBJ2-7	TRBD1	TGTGCCAGCAGCAAGGGACAGGCCTACGAGCAGTACTTC	CASSKGQAYEQYF
TRBV10-3	NA	TRBJ1-1	NA	TGTGCCATCATCCAAGAGAATGCAGGAGAGAACACTGAAGCTTTCTTT	CAIIQENAGENTEAFF
TRBV15	NA	TRBJ1-1	NA	TGTGCCACCGGTCAGGGGTTGGACACTGAAGCTTTCTTT	CATGQGLDTEAFF
TRBV12-3/TRBV12-4	few	TRBJ1-3	NA	TGTGCCAGCAGGCCAGGGGTGGGAAACACCATATATTTT	CASRPGVGNTIYF
TRBV28	NA	TRBJ1-2	TRBD1	TGTGCCAGCAGAAAACCGGGTTCAGGGGGCTACTATGGCTACACCTTC	CASRKPGSGGYYGYTF
TRBV2	many	TRBJ1-1	TRBD1	TGTGCCAGCAATAGTAACAGGGGACACACTGAAGCTTTCTTT	CASNSNRGHTEAFF
TRBV30	few	TRBJ2-4	TRBD1	TGTGCCTGGAGTGCCCCCGGGACAGGGAAAAACATTCAGTACTTC	CAWSAPGTGKNIQYF
TRBV28	NA	TRBJ2-1	NA	TGTGCCAGCAGTTTGGCCCAGGGCCGAGGCAATGAGCAGTTCTTC	CASSLAQGRGNEQFF
TRBV19	NA	TRBJ2-7	TRBD2	TGTGCCAGTAAAAACATGGCGGGAGGCTTCTACGAGCAGTACTTC	CASKNMAGGFYEQYF
TRBV14	NA	TRBJ2-7	NA	TGTGCCAGCAGCCCCCGTCCCCGAGGGGGCTACGAGCAGTACTTC	CASSPRPRGGYEQYF
TRBV10-3	many	TRBJ2-7	TRBD2	TGTGCCATCAGTGTAGCGGGAGTGGGGAGATGGCCCTACGAGCAGTACTTC	CAISVAGVGRWPYEQYF
TRBV5-1	few	TRBJ1-1	TRBD1	TGCGCCAGCAGCTTGGAGGGACAGGGGGTCACTGAAGCTTTCTTT	CASSLEGQGVTEAFF
TRBV9	NA	TRBJ2-2	TRBD2	TGTGCCAGCGCGCACCTAGCGGGAGTGCCCGGGGAGCTGTTTTTT	CASAHLAGVPGELFF
TRBV28	NA	TRBJ1-6	NA	TGTGCCAGCAGTCAGGTTTCACCCCTCCACTTT	CASSQVSPLHF